This T cell receptor (beta chain) was found in a study of neurological immune-mediated disorders. Noted time point: technical triplicate 2. Unsorted libraries used 2 million PBMCs kept at -80 degrees C. The table lists this clonotype with many counts. 5'RACE with 10-nucleotide random UMIs produced the cDNA. One entry per CDR3 protein, called by TCRdb with MiXCR from the 5' RACE reads. The data contain about 55,000 distinct CDR3 sequences, about 25% of them seen just once; the ten biggest clones take up 4.6%. V dropped 6 bases and J dropped 3; count of bases not matched to a gene: 4. This CDR3 is 13 amino acids long. Germline CDR1 is WNHNN and CDR2 is SYGVQD (reference sequence).

Source material: PBMCs. This chain connects TRBV10-1 to TRBJ1-1, with 7 bases lining up with TRBD1. The TCR originated in a man aged 60-69 years with HTLV-1-associated myelopathy (HAM/TSP). CDR3 nucleotides: TGCGCCAGCAGACAGGGGATGGACACTGAAGCTTTCTTT. Amino acids: CASRQGMDTEAFF.